This T cell receptor (beta chain) was obtained from a study of Graves' ophthalmopathy and Graves' hyperthyroidism. Study conclusions and caveats: The 13-signature model separated ophthalmopathy from stable hyperthyroidism at almost 90% sensitivity and almost 83% specificity. Blood also harbored most expanded thyroid clonotypes above 0.001 frequency.

This clonotype was seen a handful of times. Antigen specificity is unknown. The authors amplified TCR beta CDR3 regions from RNA transcripts. The first-round RT-PCR employed HTBI primers together with the Qiagen OneStep RT-PCR kit. A multiplex PCR was then performed as the second round. MiXCR was run by TCRdb on the multiplex PCR reads, yielding one entry per CDR3 protein. Here the sample spans hundreds of thousands of distinct CDR3 sequences, about a fifth being singletons. Germline V gene data show CDR1 as MDHEN and CDR2 as SYDVKM. V was cut by 2 bases and J by 4 bases, with 8 bases left in between. CDR3 size: 13 residues.

This chain links TRBV28 with TRBJ1-2; no clear D. The TCR comes from a woman younger than 35 with stable Graves' hyperthyroidism. Some clones in this sample may be carry-over from other donors' samples. The sequenced material came from peripheral blood. CDR3 DNA sequence: TGTGCCAGCAGTTTAAATACGGCCTATGGCTACACCTTC. It yields the protein CASSLNTAYGYTF.